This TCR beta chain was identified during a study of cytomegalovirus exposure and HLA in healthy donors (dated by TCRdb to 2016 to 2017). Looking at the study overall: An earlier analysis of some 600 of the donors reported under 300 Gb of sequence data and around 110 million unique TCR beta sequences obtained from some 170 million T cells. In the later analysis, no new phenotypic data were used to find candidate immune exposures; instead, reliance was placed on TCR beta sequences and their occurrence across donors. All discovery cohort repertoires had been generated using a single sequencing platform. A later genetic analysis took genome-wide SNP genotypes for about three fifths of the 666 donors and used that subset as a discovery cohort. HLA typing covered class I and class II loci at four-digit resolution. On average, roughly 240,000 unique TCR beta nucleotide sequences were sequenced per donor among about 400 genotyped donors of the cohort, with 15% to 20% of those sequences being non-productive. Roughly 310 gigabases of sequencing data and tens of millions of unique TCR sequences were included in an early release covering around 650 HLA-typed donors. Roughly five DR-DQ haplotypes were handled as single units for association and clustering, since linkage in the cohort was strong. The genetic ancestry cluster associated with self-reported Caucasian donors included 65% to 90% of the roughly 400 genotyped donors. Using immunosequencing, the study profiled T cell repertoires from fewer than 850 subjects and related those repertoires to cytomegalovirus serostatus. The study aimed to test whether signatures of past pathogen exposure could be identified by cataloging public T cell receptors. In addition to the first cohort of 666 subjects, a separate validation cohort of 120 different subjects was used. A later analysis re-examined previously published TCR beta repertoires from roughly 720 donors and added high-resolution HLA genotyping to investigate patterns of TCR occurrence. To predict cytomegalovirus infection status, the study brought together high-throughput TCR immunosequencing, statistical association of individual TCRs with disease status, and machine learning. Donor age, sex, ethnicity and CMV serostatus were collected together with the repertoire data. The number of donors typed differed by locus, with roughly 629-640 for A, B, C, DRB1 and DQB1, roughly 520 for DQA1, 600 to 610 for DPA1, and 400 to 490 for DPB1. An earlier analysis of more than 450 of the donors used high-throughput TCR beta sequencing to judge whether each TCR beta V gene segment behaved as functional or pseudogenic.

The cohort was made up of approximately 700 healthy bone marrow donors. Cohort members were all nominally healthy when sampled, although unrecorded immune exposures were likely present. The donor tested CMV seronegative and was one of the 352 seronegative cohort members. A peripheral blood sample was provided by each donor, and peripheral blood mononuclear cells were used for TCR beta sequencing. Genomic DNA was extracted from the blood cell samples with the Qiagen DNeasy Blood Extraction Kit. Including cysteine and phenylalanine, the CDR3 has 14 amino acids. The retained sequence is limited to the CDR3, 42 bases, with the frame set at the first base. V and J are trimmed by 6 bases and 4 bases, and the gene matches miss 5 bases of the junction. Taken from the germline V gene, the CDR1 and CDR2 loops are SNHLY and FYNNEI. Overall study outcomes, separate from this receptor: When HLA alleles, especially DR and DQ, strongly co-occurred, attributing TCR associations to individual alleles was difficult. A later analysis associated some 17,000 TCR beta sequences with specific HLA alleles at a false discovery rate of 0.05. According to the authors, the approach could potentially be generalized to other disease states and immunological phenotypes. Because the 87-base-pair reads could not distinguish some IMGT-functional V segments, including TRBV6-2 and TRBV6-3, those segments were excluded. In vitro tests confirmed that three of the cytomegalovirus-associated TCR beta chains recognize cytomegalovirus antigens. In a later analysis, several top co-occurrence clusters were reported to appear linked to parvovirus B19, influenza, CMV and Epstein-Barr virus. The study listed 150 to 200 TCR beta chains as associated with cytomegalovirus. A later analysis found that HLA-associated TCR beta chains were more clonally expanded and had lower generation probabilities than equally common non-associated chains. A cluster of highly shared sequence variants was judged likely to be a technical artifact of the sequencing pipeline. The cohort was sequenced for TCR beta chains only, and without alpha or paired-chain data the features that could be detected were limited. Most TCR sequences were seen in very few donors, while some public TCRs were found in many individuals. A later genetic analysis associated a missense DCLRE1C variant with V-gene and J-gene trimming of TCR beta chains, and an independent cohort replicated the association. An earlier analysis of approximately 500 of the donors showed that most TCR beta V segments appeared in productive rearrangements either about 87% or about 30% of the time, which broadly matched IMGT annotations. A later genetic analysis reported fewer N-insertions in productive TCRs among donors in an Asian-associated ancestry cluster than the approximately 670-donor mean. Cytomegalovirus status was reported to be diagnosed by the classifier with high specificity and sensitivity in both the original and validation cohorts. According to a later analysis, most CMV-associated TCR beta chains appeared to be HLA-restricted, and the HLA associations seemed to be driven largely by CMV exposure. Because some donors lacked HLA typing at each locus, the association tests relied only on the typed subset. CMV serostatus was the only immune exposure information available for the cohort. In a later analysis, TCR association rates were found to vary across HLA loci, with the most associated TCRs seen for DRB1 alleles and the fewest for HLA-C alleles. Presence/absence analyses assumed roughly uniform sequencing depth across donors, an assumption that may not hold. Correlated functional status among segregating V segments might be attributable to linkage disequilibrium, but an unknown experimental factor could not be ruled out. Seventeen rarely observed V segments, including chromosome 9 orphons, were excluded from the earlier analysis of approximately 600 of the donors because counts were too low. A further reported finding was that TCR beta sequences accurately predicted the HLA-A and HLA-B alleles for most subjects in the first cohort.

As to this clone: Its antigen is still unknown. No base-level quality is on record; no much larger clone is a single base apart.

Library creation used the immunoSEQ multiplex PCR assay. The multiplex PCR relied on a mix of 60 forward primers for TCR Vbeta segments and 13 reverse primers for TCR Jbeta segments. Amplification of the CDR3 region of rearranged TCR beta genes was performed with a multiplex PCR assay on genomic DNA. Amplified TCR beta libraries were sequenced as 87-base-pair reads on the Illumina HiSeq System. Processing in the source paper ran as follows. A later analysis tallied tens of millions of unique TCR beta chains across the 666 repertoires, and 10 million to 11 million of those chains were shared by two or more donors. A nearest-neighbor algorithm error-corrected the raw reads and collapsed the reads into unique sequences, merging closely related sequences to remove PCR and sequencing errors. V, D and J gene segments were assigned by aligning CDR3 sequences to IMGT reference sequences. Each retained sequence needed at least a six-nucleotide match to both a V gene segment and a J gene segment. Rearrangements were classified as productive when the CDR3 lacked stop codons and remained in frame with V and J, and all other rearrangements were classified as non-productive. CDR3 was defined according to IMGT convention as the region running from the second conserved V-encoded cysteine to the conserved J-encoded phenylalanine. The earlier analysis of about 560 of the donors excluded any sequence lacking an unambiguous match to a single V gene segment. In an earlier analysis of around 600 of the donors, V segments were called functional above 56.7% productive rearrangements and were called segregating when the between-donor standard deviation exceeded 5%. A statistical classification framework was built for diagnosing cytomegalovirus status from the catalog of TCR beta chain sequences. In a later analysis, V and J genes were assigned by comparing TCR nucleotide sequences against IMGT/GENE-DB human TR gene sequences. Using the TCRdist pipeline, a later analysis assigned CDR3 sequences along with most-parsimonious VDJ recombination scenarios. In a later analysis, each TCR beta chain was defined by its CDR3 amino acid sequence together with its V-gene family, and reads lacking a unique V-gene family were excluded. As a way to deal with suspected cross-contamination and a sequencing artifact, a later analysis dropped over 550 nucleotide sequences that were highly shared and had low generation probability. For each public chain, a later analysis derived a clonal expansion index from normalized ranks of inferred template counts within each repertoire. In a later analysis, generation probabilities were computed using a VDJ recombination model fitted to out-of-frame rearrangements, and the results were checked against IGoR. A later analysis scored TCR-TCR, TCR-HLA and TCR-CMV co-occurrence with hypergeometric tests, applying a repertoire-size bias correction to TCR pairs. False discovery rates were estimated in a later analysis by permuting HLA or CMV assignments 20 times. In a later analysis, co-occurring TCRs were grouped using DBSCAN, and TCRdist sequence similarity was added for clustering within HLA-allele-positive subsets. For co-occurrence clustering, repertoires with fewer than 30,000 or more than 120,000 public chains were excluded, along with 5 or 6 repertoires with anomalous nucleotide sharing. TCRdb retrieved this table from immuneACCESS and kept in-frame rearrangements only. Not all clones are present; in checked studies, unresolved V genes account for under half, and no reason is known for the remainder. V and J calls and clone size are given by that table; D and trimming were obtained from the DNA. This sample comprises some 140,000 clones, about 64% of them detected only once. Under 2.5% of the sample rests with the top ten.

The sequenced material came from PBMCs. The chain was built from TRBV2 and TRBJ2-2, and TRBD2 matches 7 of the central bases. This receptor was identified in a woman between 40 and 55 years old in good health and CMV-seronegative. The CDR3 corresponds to CASSLGEGTGELFF. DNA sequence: TGTGCCAGCAGCCTAGGGGAGGGCACCGGGGAGCTGTTTTTT.